The next 27 T cell receptor beta chains were all read from a single sample in a study of regulatory T cells in long-lasting Graves disease (dated by TCRdb to 2020 to 2022). Library construction relied on multiplex PCR. The instrument given in TCRdb is Illumina HiSeq 4000. To build TCR beta libraries, CDR3 regions were amplified by Arm-PCR using iRepertoire HTBI primers. In-frame beta chains were kept once TCRdb had trimmed the public reads at Q25 with fastp and called clones with MiXCR. Each CDR3 protein appears once, grouped with its most common genes and DNA. Counted in this sample were roughly 470,000 distinct CDR3 sequences; less than 25% of them appeared once. The leading ten clones occupy approximately 8% of the sample. This specimen's time point label, interpreted: persistent/refractory GD, antithyroid drugs over 5 years with positive TRAb. For both TCR sequencing and RNA sequencing, RNA was extracted from PBMCs using TRIzol.

This specimen was peripheral blood mononuclear cells (PBMCs), taken when the disease was refractory, from a patient treated with antithyroid drugs. These receptor sequences come from a female donor with Graves disease.

There are many counts of this clonotype. V is TRBV2 and J is TRBJ1-6, with 9 nucleotides matching TRBD1. CDR1 and CDR2 (germline): SNHLY, FYNNEI. There are 13 residues in the CDR3. The J segment lost 8 bases and the V segment lost 4 bases, leaving 0 bases of the junction unmatched. The chain's CDR3 is CASSGTGDSPLHF. CDR3 sequence (DNA): TGTGCCAGCAGTGGGACAGGGGATTCACCCCTCCACTTT.

This clonotype was seen a single time. This rearrangement joins TRBV5-1 to TRBJ2-5; tentative D call: TRBD2 (7 bases). Germline CDR1 SGHRS, CDR2 YFSETQ. V was clipped by 7 bases and J by 1 base, with 14 bases between them. The CDR3 has 14 residues. CDR3 amino acids: CASATGGPQETQYF. CDR3 DNA sequence: TGCGCCAGCGCGACGGGGGGCCCCCAAGAGACCCAGTACTTC.

This clonotype appeared many times. This chain joins TRBV29-1 and TRBJ1-2; 11 bases line up with TRBD1. After removal of 4 bases from V and 3 bases from J, the junction contained 10 bases not matched to a gene. The CDR3 has 16 amino acids. CDR1 and CDR2 (germline): SQVTM, ANQGSEA. Here the CDR3 DNA reads TGCAGCGTTGTCTCCCCGGGGACAGGGGGGGACTATGGCTACACCTTC. Its translation is CSVVSPGTGGDYGYTF. Combining the CDR3 with reference TRBV29-1 and TRBJ1-2 gives the whole variable domain SAVISQKPSRDICQRGTSLTIQCQVDSQVTMMFWYRQQPGQSLTLIATANQGSEATYESGFVIDKFPISRPNLTFSTLTVSNMSPEDSSIYLCSVVSPGTGGDYGYTFGSGTRLTVV.

V and J are TRBV5-6 and TRBJ2-3, with D possibly TRBD1 on 5 matching bases. CDR3 size: 14 residues. Trimming pared 0 bases from V and 5 bases from J, leaving 10 bases between. The germline V gene encodes CDR1 SGHDT and CDR2 YYEEEE. The CDR3, as DNA: TGTGCCAGCAGCTTGGCCCTAGGACAAGATACGCAGTATTTT. Translation: CASSLALGQDTQYF.

This clonotype was recorded a few times. This chain uses TRBV10-2 with TRBJ1-2; 9 positions agree with TRBD1. The length of the CDR3 is 13 residues. J lost 2 bases, V lost 8 bases, and 3 bases had no gene match. Germline loops: CDR1 WSHSY, CDR2 SAAADI. Here the CDR3 reads CASYRGPNYGYTF. For the CDR3, the DNA is TGCGCCAGCTACAGGGGGCCAAACTATGGCTACACCTTC.

This clonotype turned up a few times. The junction shows a germline mismatch at one end, possibly a read error. The chain has TRBV30 and TRBJ2-2; 7 bases are shared with TRBD2. Germline loops: CDR1 GTSNPN, CDR2 SVGIG (reference sequence). This CDR3 is built from 15 residues. The CDR3 loop is CAWSPGGSKTGELFF. CDR3 bases: TGTGCCTGGAGTCCCGGGGGGTCGAAAACCGGGGAGCTGTTTTTT.

This clonotype was counted a few times. The chain uses TRBV24-1 and TRBJ1-5; D gene uncertain. V lost 8 bases to trimming and J lost 0 bases, with 16 bases between them. The CDR3 is 16 amino acids. CDR1 KGHDR and CDR2 SFDVKD come from the germline V gene. This CDR3 is CATMRSGLLSNQPQHF. As DNA, the CDR3 is TGTGCCACCATGAGGAGCGGTCTCCTTAGCAATCAGCCCCAGCATTTT.

In its sample, this clonotype was seen many times. The gene calls are TRBV12-3 or TRBV12-4 and TRBJ1-5; D gene unclear. V was trimmed by 3 bases and J by 8 bases, leaving 8 bases between them. The CDR3 extends over 12 amino acids. CDR3 loop: CASSLGGEPQHF. In DNA form, the CDR3 reads TGTGCCAGCAGTTTGGGCGGGGAGCCCCAGCATTTT.

The chain couples TRBV5-1 to TRBJ1-4; D is unresolved. The CDR3 extends over 13 amino acids. Trimming shortened V by 4 bases and J by 8 bases, and 12 bases separated the two germline ends. Germline V gene data show CDR1 as SGHRS and CDR2 as YFSETQ. The CDR3 region is CASSPPSSEKLFF. For the CDR3, the DNA is TGCGCCAGCAGCCCCCCCTCGTCGGAAAAACTGTTTTTT. The full variable domain, in which reference TRBV5-1 and TRBJ1-4 provide the parts outside the CDR3, is KAGVTQTPRYLIKTRGQQVTLSCSPISGHRSVSWYQQTPGQGLQFLFEYFSETQRNKGNFPGRFSGRQFSNSRSEMNVSTLELGDSALYLCASSPPSSEKLFFGSGTQLSVL.

This clonotype was recorded many times. The chain has TRBV27 and TRBJ2-5; D is unresolved. The length of the CDR3 is 12 residues. Deletions cut 5 bases from V and 5 bases from J, with 9 bases between. From germline, CDR1 is MNHEY and CDR2 SMNVEV (reference sequence). CDR3 loop: CASSHYGETQYF. The CDR3 region has the DNA TGTGCCAGCAGTCACTACGGGGAGACCCAGTACTTC.

The V gene is TRBV2, the J gene TRBJ2-3, with 12 positions matching TRBD2. With V trimmed by 4 bases and J by 1 base, 3 bases remained unmatched. There are 16 residues in the CDR3. The germline gives CDR1 SNHLY, CDR2 FYNNEI. CDR3 sequence: CASSGLAGEGTDTQYF. In DNA form, the CDR3 reads TGTGCCAGCAGTGGACTAGCGGGAGAGGGCACAGATACGCAGTATTTT.

This clonotype was detected ten times or more. The chain has TRBV28 and TRBJ1-1; D is unresolved. The CDR3 has 12 residues. The germline V and J ends were trimmed by 5 bases and 11 bases, with 15 bases remaining between them. CDR1 is MDHEN and CDR2 is SYDVKM in the germline V gene. CDR3 sequence reads: CASSGGNHKAFF. The CDR3 DNA is TGTGCCAGCAGTGGAGGGAACCACAAGGCTTTCTTT.

This clonotype showed up many times. The rearrangement uses TRBV5-1 and TRBJ2-7; the match to TRBD1 covers 9 bases. CDR1 SGHRS and CDR2 YFSETQ come from the germline V gene. The CDR3 is 15 residues long. After removal of 3 bases from V and 4 bases from J, the junction contained 8 bases not matched to a gene. The CDR3 bases are TGCGCCAGCAGCTCCCAGGACAGGGGAGCTTACGAGCAGTACTTC. Residues: CASSSQDRGAYEQYF. The full variable domain, rest sourced from reference TRBV5-1 and TRBJ2-7, is KAGVTQTPRYLIKTRGQQVTLSCSPISGHRSVSWYQQTPGQGLQFLFEYFSETQRNKGNFPGRFSGRQFSNSRSEMNVSTLELGDSALYLCASSSQDRGAYEQYFGPGTRLTVT.

This clonotype showed up just once. This sequence joins TRBV3-1 and TRBJ1-5; D is possibly TRBD1 (5 bases). Deletions cut 0 bases from V and 7 bases from J, with 13 bases between. Germline CDR1 and CDR2: LGHDT and YNNKEL (reference sequence). This CDR3 is 15 amino acids long. CDR3 region: CASSQDSGMGQPQHF. CDR3 DNA: TGTGCCAGCAGCCAAGATTCAGGGATGGGGCAGCCCCAGCATTTT.

This chain joins TRBV7-2 and TRBJ1-1; D unresolved. Trimming took off 5 bases at V and 1 base at J, with 8 bases between the two ends. In germline, CDR1 is SGHTA, CDR2 FQGNSA. The CDR3 consists of 13 residues. CDR3 protein: CASSPYKNTEAFF. In DNA, the CDR3 is TGTGCCAGCAGCCCGTACAAGAACACTGAAGCTTTCTTT.

This clonotype was seen a handful of times. The chain combines TRBV30 with TRBJ2-5, with TRBD2 matching over 7 bases. Per the germline V gene, CDR1 is GTSNPN and CDR2 is SVGIG (reference sequence). V lost 0 bases, J lost 4 bases, and 8 bases stayed unmatched. CDR3 length equals 15 residues. The CDR3 DNA follows: TGTGCCTGGAGTGTTGGGGGGAGGGCCGTAGAGACCCAGTACTTC. Amino acids: CAWSVGGRAVETQYF.

This chain links TRBV7-9 with TRBJ1-3; no clear D. V lost 2 bases to trimming and J lost 4 bases, with 12 bases between them. Germline CDR1 SEHNR, CDR2 FQNEAQ (reference sequence). This CDR3 has 15 amino acids. DNA for the CDR3: TGTGCCAGCAGCTTATCCGTCGCCTCGGGAAACACCATATATTTT. Protein product: CASSLSVASGNTIYF.

V gene TRBV19 combines with J gene TRBJ1-5, with D possibly matching TRBD1 (5 bases). This CDR3 has 14 amino acids. Trimming left V 5 bases short and J 6 bases short, with 14 bases between. Per the germline V gene, CDR1 is LNHDA and CDR2 is SQIVND (reference sequence). CDR3 amino acids: CASSLKGVSQPQHF. DNA for the CDR3: TGTGCCAGTAGTTTAAAAGGGGTGAGTCAGCCCCAGCATTTT.

As for this clonotype: Likely a read error: the CDR3 ends without its conserved phenylalanine or tryptophan. It is unclear where the CDR3 begins or ends on the DNA, so no DNA is shown, and the CDR3 is as TCRdb lists it. This chain joins TRBV6-9 and TRBJ1-1; the table assigns TRBD1, which was not confirmed against the DNA. Germline CDR1 and CDR2: MNHGY and SVAAGI. The CDR3 comprises 13 residues, both ends counted. This CDR3 is CASSYLGGLQGIV.

This clonotype has ten or more counts. The V gene is TRBV6-1, the J gene TRBJ2-1, with TRBD2 matching over 11 bases. The V and J ends lost 1 base and 4 bases, in that order; junction bases with no gene match: 12. This CDR3 comprises 19 residues. Germline V gives CDR1 MNHNS, CDR2 SASEGT. The CDR3 region has the DNA TGTGCCAGCAGTGAAGAGGCCCTAGCGGGAGGTGGTTTGTACAATGAGCAGTTCTTC. Translated, it gives CASSEEALAGGGLYNEQFF.

Many counts were recorded for this clonotype. J is TRBJ2-5 and V is TRBV6-1, with a weak D call TRBD2 (6 bases). Per the germline V gene, CDR1 is MNHNS and CDR2 is SASEGT. V was clipped by 8 bases and J by 4 bases, with 20 bases between them. The CDR3 extends over 15 amino acids. The CDR3 bases are TGTGCCAGCGCGGGGAATCAAGGATTTGCAGAGACCCAGTACTTC. Protein product: CASAGNQGFAETQYF.

The chain links TRBV29-1 to TRBJ1-1, with a weak D call TRBD1 (5 bases). The germline V gene has CDR1 SQVTM and CDR2 ANQGSEA. This CDR3 comprises 12 residues. V dropped 5 bases and J dropped 1 base, with 8 bases sitting between them. DNA of the CDR3: TGCAGCGTTCTCAGGGAGAACACTGAAGCTTTCTTT. The encoded protein is CSVLRENTEAFF.

The chain combines TRBV12-3 or TRBV12-4 with TRBJ2-1; D might be TRBD2 (6 bases). There are 16 residues in the CDR3. V was trimmed by 8 bases and J by 10 bases, leaving 27 bases between them. CDR3 nucleotide sequence: TGTGCCAGCGACCGGGGCGGAGGGCTAGCAGTGGGGGAGCAGTTCTTC. It yields the protein CASDRGGGLAVGEQFF.

The chain couples TRBV5-8 to TRBJ1-1; D not resolved. Germline V gene data show CDR1 as SGHTS and CDR2 as YDEGEE. This CDR3 has 13 amino acids. Between the trimmed V and J ends, which lost 1 base and 0 bases, there was a span of 4 bases. The CDR3 protein is CASSLFMNTEAFF. For the CDR3, the DNA is TGTGCCAGCAGCTTGTTTATGAACACTGAAGCTTTCTTT.

This clonotype was observed at least ten times. V gene TRBV30 combines with J gene TRBJ2-5, with D perhaps TRBD1 (6 bases). CDR3 length equals 13 residues. Deletions cut 1 base from V and 2 bases from J, with 8 bases between. In germline, CDR1 is GTSNPN, CDR2 SVGIG (reference sequence). CDR3 nucleotides: TGTGCCTGGAGTGGACAGGTTCAAGAGACCCAGTACTTC. Its translation is CAWSGQVQETQYF. Filled out from reference TRBV30 and TRBJ2-5, the complete variable domain reads SQTIHQWPATLVQPVGSPLSLECTVEGTSNPNLYWYRQAAGRGLQLLFYSVGIGQISSEVPQNLSASRPQDRQFILSSKKLLLSDSGFYLCAWSGQVQETQYFGPGTRLLVL.

This clonotype occurred many times. The chain combines TRBV6-1 with TRBJ2-7; D not resolved. Deletions cut 8 bases from V and 0 bases from J, with 8 bases between. The CDR3 sequence is 12 residues long. Germline V gene lookup returns CDR1 MNHNS and CDR2 SASEGT. The CDR3 DNA sequence: TGTGCCAGCGGGTCCATCTCCTACGAGCAGTACTTC. It specifies CASGSISYEQYF.

This clonotype showed up just once. The V gene is TRBV5-1, the J gene TRBJ2-7; tentative D call: TRBD2 (5 bases). Trimming left V 0 bases short and J 6 bases short, with 13 bases between. The CDR3 runs to 14 residues. The germline V gene encodes CDR1 SGHRS and CDR2 YFSETQ. CDR3 amino acids: CASSLDVGRGEQYF. The CDR3 coding sequence is TGCGCCAGCAGCTTGGATGTGGGGAGAGGCGAGCAGTACTTC.